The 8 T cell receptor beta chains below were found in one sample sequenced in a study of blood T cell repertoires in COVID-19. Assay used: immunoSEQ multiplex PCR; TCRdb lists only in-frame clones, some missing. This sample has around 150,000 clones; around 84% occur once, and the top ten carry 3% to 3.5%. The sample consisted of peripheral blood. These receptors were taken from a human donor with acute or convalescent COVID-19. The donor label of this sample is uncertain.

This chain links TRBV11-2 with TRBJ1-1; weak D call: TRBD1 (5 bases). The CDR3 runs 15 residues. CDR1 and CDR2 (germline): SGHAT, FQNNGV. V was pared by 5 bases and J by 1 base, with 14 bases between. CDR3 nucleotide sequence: TGTGCCAGCAGCCCTAGGTGGACAACGAACACTGAAGCTTTCTTT. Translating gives CASSPRWTTNTEAFF.

DNA for the CDR3: TGCGCCAGCAGCCAAGATACGACCGCCTTGTTGGGGCTAGCGGGGTCGGATACGCAGTATTTT. Translating it yields CASSQDTTALLGLAGSDTQYF. The chain employs TRBV4-1 and TRBJ2-3; 9 nucleotides agree with TRBD2. This CDR3 contains 21 residues. V trimming: 0 bases; J trimming: 6 bases; junction bases outside the gene matches: 22. In germline, CDR1 is MGHRA, CDR2 YSYEKL.

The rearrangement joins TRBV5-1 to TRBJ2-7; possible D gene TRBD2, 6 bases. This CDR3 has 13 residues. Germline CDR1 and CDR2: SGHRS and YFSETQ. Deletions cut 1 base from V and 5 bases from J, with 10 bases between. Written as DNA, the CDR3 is TGCGCCAGCAGCTTGACTAGCAGCCACGAGCAGTACTTC. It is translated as CASSLTSSHEQYF.

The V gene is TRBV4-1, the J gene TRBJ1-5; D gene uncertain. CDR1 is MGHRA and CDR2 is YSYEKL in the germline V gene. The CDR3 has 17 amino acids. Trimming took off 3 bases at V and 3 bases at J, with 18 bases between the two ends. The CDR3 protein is CASSQGGRTGYNQPQHF. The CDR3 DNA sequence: TGCGCCAGCAGCCAGGGAGGACGTACTGGTTACAATCAGCCCCAGCATTTT.

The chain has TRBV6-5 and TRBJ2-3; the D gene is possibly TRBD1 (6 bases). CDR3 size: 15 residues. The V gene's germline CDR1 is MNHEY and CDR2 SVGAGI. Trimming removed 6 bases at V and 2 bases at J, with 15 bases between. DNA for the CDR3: TGTGCCAGCAGCGACCAGGGGCGAACCACAGATACGCAGTATTTT. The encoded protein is CASSDQGRTTDTQYF.

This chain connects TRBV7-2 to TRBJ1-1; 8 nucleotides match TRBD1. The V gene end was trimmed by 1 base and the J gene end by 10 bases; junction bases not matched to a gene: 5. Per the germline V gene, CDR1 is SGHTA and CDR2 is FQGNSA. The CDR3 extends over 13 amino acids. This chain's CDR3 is CASSLGTGRLAFF. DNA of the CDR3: TGTGCCAGCAGCTTAGGGACAGGGCGTTTAGCTTTCTTT.

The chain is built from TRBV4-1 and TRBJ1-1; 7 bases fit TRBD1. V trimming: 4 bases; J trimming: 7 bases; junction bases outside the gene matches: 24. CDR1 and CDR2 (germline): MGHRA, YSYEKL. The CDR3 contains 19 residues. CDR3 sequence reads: CASSRYPVSVAGGKDEAFF. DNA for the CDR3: TGCGCCAGCAGCCGCTATCCGGTTAGCGTTGCAGGGGGTAAAGATGAAGCTTTCTTT.

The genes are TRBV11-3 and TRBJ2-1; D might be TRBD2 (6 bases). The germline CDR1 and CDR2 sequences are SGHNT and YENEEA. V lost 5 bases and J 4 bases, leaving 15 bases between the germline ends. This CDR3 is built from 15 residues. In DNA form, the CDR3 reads TGTGCCAGCAGCCTGATACTAGCCGCATACAATGAGCAGTTCTTC. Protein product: CASSLILAAYNEQFF.